This TCR beta chain was documented in a study of blood T cell repertoires in COVID-19. In the authors' methods: It was from reference gene primer amplification that nucleated cell counts were estimated. Libraries were prepared by immunoSEQ multiplex PCR; TCRdb keeps only in-frame clonotypes and omits some of them. The V and J calls and the clone size are those of that table, but D and trimming were determined from the DNA. The sample has about 280,000 clones; approximately 85% are singletons. Unmatched junction bases numbered 9, after V lost 4 bases and J lost 13 bases. In germline, CDR1 is SNHLY, CDR2 FYNNEI. This CDR3 region has 12 residues.

The sequence was obtained from a woman in her 70s with acute or convalescent COVID-19. The chain recombines TRBV2 with TRBJ1-2, with TRBD1 matching over 7 bases. The sequencing input was peripheral blood. DNA for the CDR3: TGTGCCAGCAGTGCGACAGGGAAGTCTTTCACCTTC. Its translation is CASSATGKSFTF. Based on the CDR3 plus reference TRBV2 and TRBJ1-2, the full variable domain is EPEVTQTPSHQVTQMGQEVILRCVPISNHLYFYWYRQILGQKVEFLVSFYNNEISEKSEIFDDQFSVERPDGSNFTLKIRSTKLEDSAMYFCASSATGKSFTFGSGTRLTVV.